These 29 T cell receptor beta chains were all obtained from the same sample, sequenced in a study of shared clonotypes between healthy human individuals. Profiling relied on immunoSEQ multiplex PCR, and the TCRdb table lists in-frame clones only, not all of them. In the table there are some 470,000 clones, 76% of which are singletons. Sequenced sample: PBMCs. The receptor source for this set is a woman aged 40 to 50 in good health. Some clones in this sample may be carry-over from other donors' samples.

The rearrangement joins TRBV5-1 to TRBJ2-1; 10 bases agree with TRBD1. The CDR3 loop spans 17 amino acids. Per germline, CDR1 SGHRS and CDR2 YFSETQ. V was pared by 4 bases and J by 7 bases, with 14 bases of the junction left unmatched. The CDR3 loop reads CASSAPGGTGANNEQFF. CDR3 sequence (DNA): TGCGCCAGCAGCGCGCCCGGTGGGACAGGGGCGAATAATGAGCAGTTCTTC.

The rearrangement uses TRBV29-1 and TRBJ2-1; maybe TRBD1 (5 bases). The germline gives CDR1 SQVTM, CDR2 ANQGSEA. Trimming stripped 3 bases from V and 8 bases from J, with 11 bases between. There are 12 residues in the CDR3. The CDR3 reads CSVEARVDEQFF. CDR3 nucleotides: TGCAGCGTTGAGGCCAGGGTCGATGAGCAGTTCTTC.

This clone was seen only a few times. V usage is TRBV10-3 and J usage is TRBJ2-5; TRBD2 aligns across 12 bases. V lost 0 bases and J lost 5; bases outside the gene matches: 1. Looked up from germline, CDR1 is ENHRY and CDR2 is SYGVKD. The CDR3 covers 15 residues. The CDR3 bases are TGTGCCATCAGTGAGTCGACTAGCGGGAGTGAGACCCAGTACTTC. As protein: CAISESTSGSETQYF.

The chain couples TRBV9 to TRBJ2-2; D possibly corresponds to TRBD2 (6 bases). In germline, CDR1 is SGDLS, CDR2 YYNGEE. The CDR3 covers 15 residues. V was cut by 2 bases and J by 1 base, with 9 bases left in between. CDR3 sequence reads: CASSVAGLNTGELFF. DNA for the CDR3: TGTGCCAGCAGCGTTGCGGGACTGAACACCGGGGAGCTGTTTTTT.

The chain joins TRBV28 to TRBJ2-5; a weak D match, TRBD1 (6 bases). CDR1 is MDHEN and CDR2 is SYDVKM in the germline V gene. The CDR3 extends over 15 amino acids. V was trimmed by 5 bases and J by 1 base, leaving 14 bases between them. The CDR3 sequence is CASSDDWGPQETQYF. In DNA, the CDR3 is TGTGCCAGCAGTGACGACTGGGGGCCCCAAGAGACCCAGTACTTC.

The table lists this clone with a few counts. V is TRBV29-1 and J is TRBJ1-2, with D unresolved. Germline-derived CDR1 and CDR2 are SQVTM and ANQGSEA. Trimming removed 5 bases at V and 6 bases at J, with 13 bases between. The CDR3 sequence is 12 residues long. The CDR3 sequence is CSVTGRRDGYTF. In DNA form, the CDR3 reads TGCAGCGTTACCGGCCGTAGGGATGGCTACACCTTC. Complete variable domain (other parts from reference TRBV29-1 and TRBJ1-2): SAVISQKPSRDICQRGTSLTIQCQVDSQVTMMFWYRQQPGQSLTLIATANQGSEATYESGFVIDKFPISRPNLTFSTLTVSNMSPEDSSIYLCSVTGRRDGYTFGSGTRLTVV.

The chain links TRBV10-3 to TRBJ2-7; D call uncertain. Germline V gene lookup returns CDR1 ENHRY and CDR2 SYGVKD. Trimming pared 4 bases from V and 7 bases from J, leaving 11 bases between. This CDR3 is 12 amino acids long. The CDR3 sequence: CAISAGHLEQYF. CDR3 nucleotide sequence: TGTGCCATCAGTGCTGGCCACCTGGAGCAGTACTTC.

To note about this clone: This sample includes further DNA sequences coding for the same CDR3. The V gene is TRBV18, the J gene TRBJ2-7, with D unclear. The CDR3 loop spans 12 amino acids. Germline V gives CDR1 KGHSH, CDR2 LQKENI. V lost 3 bases to trimming and J lost 5 bases, with 8 bases between them. For the CDR3, the DNA is TGTGCCAGCTCACCCTCTGGAAACGAGCAGTACTTC. This gives the protein CASSPSGNEQYF.

This chain joins TRBV14 and TRBJ1-6; TRBD1 aligns across 12 bases. The CDR3 is 16 amino acids. Germline CDR1 is SGHDN and CDR2 is FVKESK. V dropped 4 bases and J dropped 9; count of bases not matched to a gene: 7. The CDR3 spells CASSPYRDRGLSPLHF. The DNA of the CDR3 is TGTGCCAGCAGCCCGTACCGGGACAGGGGGCTTTCACCCCTCCACTTT.

This clone has a handful of counts. This chain joins TRBV28 and TRBJ1-5; D unclear. Germline V CDR1 and CDR2: MDHEN, SYDVKM. CDR3 length: 14 amino acids. Trimming removed 6 bases from V and 9 bases from J, with 18 bases in between. For the CDR3, the DNA is TGTGCCAGCAGGGCCGAGCGGCTGTTCTTGCCCCAGCATTTT. It specifies CASRAERLFLPQHF. The full variable domain, in which reference TRBV28 and TRBJ1-5 provide the parts outside the CDR3, is DVKVTQSSRYLVKRTGEKVFLECVQDMDHENMFWYRQDPGLGLRLIYFSYDVKMKEKGDIPEGYSVSREKKERFSLILESASTNQTSMYLCASRAERLFLPQHFGDGTRLSIL.

The sample holds a few counts of this clone. The V gene is TRBV4-2, the J gene TRBJ2-7; maybe TRBD2 (6 bases). The CDR3 consists of 15 residues. V was trimmed by 4 bases and J by 4 bases, leaving 17 bases between them. The germline V gene encodes CDR1 LGHNA and CDR2 YNFKEQ. Here the CDR3 reads CASSRDSGNTYEQYF. The CDR3 DNA reads as TGTGCCAGCAGCCGGGATAGCGGAAATACTTACGAGCAGTACTTC.

V gene TRBV18 combines with J gene TRBJ2-1; D not resolved. Germline V lookup: CDR1 KGHSH, CDR2 LQKENI. V gave up 3 bases and J gave up 4 bases, with 7 bases separating them. CDR3 length: 13 amino acids. CDR3 sequence (DNA): TGTGCCAGCTCACCCCCCCTATACAATGAGCAGTTCTTC. This translates into CASSPPLYNEQFF.

The chain employs TRBV27 and TRBJ2-7; D not certain. Trimming left V 5 bases short and J 1 base short, with 12 bases between. Germline V gene sequence: CDR1 MNHEY, CDR2 SMNVEV (reference sequence). The CDR3 runs to 14 residues. Here the CDR3 reads CASSPSRSSYEQYF. For the CDR3, the DNA is TGTGCCAGCAGTCCCTCCCGCTCATCCTACGAGCAGTACTTC.

V usage is TRBV14 and J usage is TRBJ2-3; 11 bases are a match to TRBD1. This CDR3 spans 15 amino acids. Germline CDR1 SGHDN, CDR2 FVKESK. Trimming took 3 bases from V and 4 from J; bases not matched to a gene: 3. CDR3: CASSQPGQGADTQYF. CDR3 sequence (DNA): TGTGCCAGCAGCCAGCCGGGACAGGGGGCAGATACGCAGTATTTT.

The rearrangement uses TRBV5-1 and TRBJ2-7; 8 bases fit TRBD2. This CDR3 is built from 15 residues. The V and J ends lost 0 bases and 0 bases, in that order; junction bases with no gene match: 2. CDR1 is SGHRS, CDR2 YFSETQ, per germline. In nucleotides, the CDR3 is TGCGCCAGCAGCTTGGGGACTAGCAGCTCCTACGAGCAGTACTTC. This codes for CASSLGTSSSYEQYF.

Remarks on this clone: One end of the junction fails to match germline, which may point to a read error. The chain couples TRBV7-9 to TRBJ2-7; 9 positions match TRBD2. Germline CDR1 reads SEHNR; CDR2 reads FQNEAQ (reference sequence). CDR3 length equals 15 residues. The CDR3 is CASSLVLAGSYEQYF. CDR3 nucleotide sequence: TGTGCAAGCAGCTTAGTACTAGCGGGTTCCTACGAGCAGTACTTC.

The chain links TRBV10-1 to TRBJ1-5; TRBD1 is a possible D gene (5 bases). The V gene's germline CDR1 is WNHNN and CDR2 SYGVQD (reference sequence). Trimming left V 4 bases short and J 0 bases short, with 13 bases between. The CDR3 spans 16 residues. The CDR3 sequence is CASSVPGRYSNQPQHF. CDR3 in DNA: TGCGCCAGCAGTGTGCCAGGGCGCTATAGCAATCAGCCCCAGCATTTT.

V gene TRBV7-2 combines with J gene TRBJ1-4; D might be TRBD1 (6 bases). The CDR3 is 14 residues long. CDR1 is SGHTA and CDR2 is FQGNSA in the germline V gene. V was pared by 1 base and J by 8 bases, with 11 bases between. The CDR3 sequence is CASSLGGGKEKLFF. CDR3 coding DNA: TGTGCCAGCAGCTTAGGCGGGGGCAAGGAAAAACTGTTTTTT.

The chain is built from TRBV7-2 and TRBJ2-7; 10 nucleotides line up with TRBD2. V shed 10 bases and J 4 bases; nucleotides not matched to a gene: 25. CDR1 and CDR2 from the germline V gene are SGHTA and FQGNSA. This CDR3 comprises 19 residues. Written as DNA, the CDR3 is TGTGCCACCCAACCGCCGACTAGCGGGCCTGAGAAGTCTCCTTACGAGCAGTACTTC. Translated, it gives CATQPPTSGPEKSPYEQYF.

CDR3 in amino acids: CASSSMAGGEQYF. Here the CDR3 DNA reads TGTGCCAGCAGCTCAATGGCTGGGGGGGAGCAGTACTTC. The chain employs TRBV9 and TRBJ2-7; D is perhaps TRBD2 (6 bases). The CDR3 is 13 residues long. Trimming took 4 bases from V and 7 from J, leaving 15 bases between them. The V gene's germline CDR1 is SGDLS and CDR2 YYNGEE. Full variable domain (outside the CDR3, taken from reference TRBV9 and TRBJ2-7): DSGVTQTPKHLITATGQRVTLRCSPRSGDLSVYWYQQSLDQGLQFLIQYYNGEERAKGNILERFSAQQFPDLHSELNLSSLELGDSALYFCASSSMAGGEQYFGPGTRLTVT.

The rearrangement links TRBV21-1 to TRBJ1-5; TRBD1, the table's D call, was not compared with the DNA. TRBV21-1 is assigned pseudogene status. This CDR3 is 16 amino acids long. The CDR3 region is CASIKTGQHSNQPQHF. The CDR3, as DNA: TGTGCCAGCATTAAAACGGGACAACATAGCAATCAGCCCCAGCATTTT.

The chain uses TRBV13 and TRBJ2-1; 7 bases line up with TRBD2. The CDR3 runs to 12 residues. Germline-derived CDR1 and CDR2 are PRHDT and FYEKMQ (reference sequence). V dropped 5 bases and J dropped 9; count of bases not matched to a gene: 4. The CDR3: CASSLTSREQFF. Written as DNA, the CDR3 is TGTGCCAGCAGCCTGACTAGCCGTGAGCAGTTCTTC. The whole variable domain, filled in from reference TRBV13 and TRBJ2-1, reads AAGVIQSPRHLIKEKRETATLKCYPIPRHDTVYWYQQGPGQDPQFLISFYEKMQSDKGSIPDRFSAQQFSDYHSELNMSSLELGDSALYFCASSLTSREQFFGPGTRLTVL.

This clone came up once. This sequence joins TRBV7-9 and TRBJ2-3; possibly TRBD2 for D (6 bases). CDR3 length: 14 amino acids. V was clipped by 5 bases and J by 0 bases, with 9 bases between them. Germline V lookup: CDR1 SEHNR, CDR2 FQNEAQ (reference sequence). For the CDR3, the DNA is TGTGCCAGCAGCGCGGGACTCAGCACAGATACGCAGTATTTT. Protein: CASSAGLSTDTQYF.

The CDR3 DNA is TGTGCCAGCAGCCCCGGGGACAGGGCCTACGAGCAGTACTTC. It yields the protein CASSPGDRAYEQYF. The chain recombines TRBV7-8 with TRBJ2-7, with 9 bases fitting TRBD1. The CDR3 spans 14 residues. The germline V gene has CDR1 SGHVS and CDR2 FQNEAQ. Germline trimming cut 5 bases from V and 2 bases from J; bases unmatched to any gene: 4.

This sequence joins TRBV5-1 and TRBJ1-5; 12 bases match TRBD1. Germline V lookup: CDR1 SGHRS, CDR2 YFSETQ. This CDR3 spans 15 amino acids. Trimming at V came to 4 bases and at J to 7 bases, leaving 6 bases not matched to a gene. The CDR3 DNA reads TGCGCCAGCAGCCCGGGACAGGGGGCAGGACAGCCCCAGCATTTT. Protein sequence: CASSPGQGAGQPQHF.

This clone was seen only once. The gene calls are TRBV10-3 and TRBJ2-7, with 7 bases that match TRBD1. After removal of 1 base from V and 8 bases from J, the junction contained 5 bases not matched to a gene. CDR3 length equals 13 residues. CDR1 and CDR2 from the germline V gene are ENHRY and SYGVKD. In DNA, the CDR3 is TGTGCCATCAGTGAGTACGGGACAGACCAGCAGTACTTC. This gives the protein CAISEYGTDQQYF.

V is TRBV6-1 and J is TRBJ2-2; TRBD1 aligns across 9 bases. With V trimmed by 2 bases and J by 3 bases, 10 bases remained unmatched. Germline V gene lookup returns CDR1 MNHNS and CDR2 SASEGT. The CDR3 totals 18 residues. The CDR3 is CASSEWGQGRRDTGELFF. CDR3 sequence (DNA): TGTGCCAGCAGTGAATGGGGACAGGGAAGAAGAGACACCGGGGAGCTGTTTTTT.

J is TRBJ2-2 and V is TRBV2; 11 nucleotides agree with TRBD2. The CDR3 sequence is 14 residues long. Germline V gene sequence: CDR1 SNHLY, CDR2 FYNNEI. V lost 6 bases, J lost 5 bases, and 2 bases stayed unmatched. The chain's CDR3 is CASRGLADTGELFF. The CDR3 coding sequence is TGTGCCAGCAGGGGACTAGCGGATACCGGGGAGCTGTTTTTT.

This clone was observed at least ten times. Other DNA sequences of this sample code for an identical CDR3. This chain joins TRBV6-1 and TRBJ1-5; the D is unclear. Trimming shortened V by 1 base and J by 7 bases, and 8 bases separated the two germline ends. In germline, CDR1 is MNHNS, CDR2 SASEGT. The CDR3 has 13 amino acids. The CDR3 is CASSEESKQPQHF. The CDR3 nucleotides are TGTGCCAGCAGTGAAGAGAGTAAGCAGCCCCAGCATTTT.